Shown below are 25 T cell receptor beta chains from a single sample sequenced in a study of T cell responses to AZD1222 COVID-19 vaccine (dated by TCRdb to about 2021). Per the publication, the time point label means: baseline before first vaccination. The method behind the library was the immunoSEQ multiplex PCR assay. Held by TCRdb, this immuneACCESS table contains in-frame sequences only and omits some clones. Under half of the omission traces to an unresolved V gene where checked; the cause of the rest is unknown. The sample table records fewer than 150,000 clones; about nine tenths of these occur just once. 3.4% of the sample lies in the top ten. The sample was peripheral blood, taken on day 0 of AZD1222 vaccination. The origin of the receptors is an adult in good health.

This clone was detected only once. The V and J genes are TRBV6-6 and TRBJ1-3; D perhaps matches TRBD1 (5 bases). This CDR3 comprises 16 residues. From germline, CDR1 is MNHNY and CDR2 SVGAGI (reference sequence). V was shortened by 2 bases and J by 4 bases, with 15 bases between the two germline ends. CDR3 region: CASSYGGGSMGNTIYF. CDR3 coding DNA: TGTGCCAGCAGTTACGGCGGGGGTTCGATGGGAAACACCATATATTTT.

The J gene is TRBJ1-2, the V gene TRBV28, with unresolved D. V was cut by 2 bases and J by 0 bases, with 10 bases left in between. The germline V gene encodes CDR1 MDHEN and CDR2 SYDVKM. The CDR3 spans 15 residues. CDR3 in amino acids: CASSLNQAANYGYTF. CDR3 nucleotides: TGTGCCAGCAGTTTAAATCAGGCCGCTAACTATGGCTACACCTTC.

Only a few counts were recorded for this clone. The chain uses TRBV5-5 and TRBJ1-2; possibly TRBD1 for D (5 bases). Germline CDR1 is SGHKS and CDR2 is YYEKEE (reference sequence). The CDR3 runs 13 residues. Trimming stripped 5 bases from V and 5 bases from J, with 13 bases between. The CDR3 sequence: CASRARQTYGYTF. The CDR3 DNA sequence: TGTGCCAGCAGAGCTAGACAGACTTATGGCTACACCTTC.

The chain uses TRBV5-1 and TRBJ2-3, with 9 nucleotides matching TRBD2. Germline CDR1 reads SGHRS; CDR2 reads YFSETQ. V shed 4 bases, J shed 1 base, and the junction held 4 bases outside the gene matches. CDR3 length equals 15 residues. The CDR3 region is CASSLAGMGTDTQYF. The CDR3 bases are TGCGCCAGCAGCCTAGCGGGAATGGGCACAGATACGCAGTATTTT.

The chain recombines TRBV6-5 with TRBJ1-1; 9 bases are shared with TRBD1. This CDR3 has 14 amino acids. Losses at the gene ends were 6 bases for V and 7 bases for J; bases not matched to a gene: 9. Germline CDR1 MNHEY, CDR2 SVGAGI. The CDR3 DNA sequence: TGTGCCAGCAGGGGACAGGGTTTAGGAGGTGAAGCTTTCTTT. It translates to CASRGQGLGGEAFF.

The J gene is TRBJ2-3, the V gene TRBV6-6; D remains ambiguous. Germline assignment: CDR1 MNHNY and CDR2 SVGAGI (reference sequence). V lost 2 bases and J 5 bases, leaving 8 bases between the germline ends. The CDR3 covers 13 residues. The CDR3 sequence: CASSYLSGDTQYF. For the CDR3, the DNA is TGTGCCAGCAGTTACCTTTCGGGAGATACGCAGTATTTT.

V gene TRBV9 combines with J gene TRBJ2-1; 7 bases fit TRBD2. V gave up 3 bases and J gave up 5 bases; unmatched junction bases: 5. CDR1 and CDR2 from the germline V gene are SGDLS and YYNGEE. CDR3 size: 14 residues. The CDR3 protein is CASSGREIHNEQFF. In nucleotides, the CDR3 is TGTGCCAGCAGCGGGCGGGAGATTCACAATGAGCAGTTCTTC.

The J gene is TRBJ1-5, the V gene TRBV19; D gene ambiguous. This CDR3 region has 15 residues. Germline CDR1 reads LNHDA; CDR2 reads SQIVND (reference sequence). Trimming removed 7 bases from V and 0 bases from J, with 13 bases in between. CDR3 DNA sequence: TGTGCCAGTAAAATCGGGAGCTATAGCAATCAGCCCCAGCATTTT. Protein: CASKIGSYSNQPQHF.

The CDR3 DNA reads TGTGCCAGCAGTGGGGTCCTAGCGGGAGGGCCCTACGAGCAGTACTTC. Translated: CASSGVLAGGPYEQYF. The gene calls are TRBV27 and TRBJ2-7, with TRBD2 identical over 12 bases. Germline CDR1 reads MNHEY; CDR2 reads SMNVEV (reference sequence). The CDR3 runs 16 residues. The ends lost 5 bases at V and 2 bases at J; junction bases unmatched: 7.

The chain carries TRBV19 and TRBJ2-2, with D perhaps matching TRBD1 or TRBD2 (6 bases each). The CDR3 covers 16 residues. In germline, CDR1 is LNHDA, CDR2 SQIVND (reference sequence). V lost 1 base and J 4 bases, leaving 13 bases between the germline ends. CDR3 in amino acids: CASSIGGAVGTGELFF. In nucleotides, the CDR3 is TGTGCCAGTAGTATAGGGGGGGCAGTAGGCACCGGGGAGCTGTTTTTT.

The V call is TRBV27, the J call TRBJ2-5; a possible D gene is TRBD2 (7 bases). In germline, CDR1 is MNHEY, CDR2 SMNVEV (reference sequence). The V gene lost 4 bases and the J gene lost 5 bases, with 26 bases spanning the gap. This CDR3 has 18 amino acids. CDR3 protein: CASSSFRLSLEGGETQYF. The CDR3 coding sequence is TGTGCCAGCAGTTCGTTCCGCTTATCCCTCGAGGGGGGGGAGACCCAGTACTTC.

Written as DNA, the CDR3 is TGTGCCACCAGAGACAGGGGGCGAATAGATACGCAGTATTTT. It is translated as CATRDRGRIDTQYF. The rearrangement links TRBV6-5 to TRBJ2-3; 10 positions agree with TRBD1. This CDR3 is built from 14 residues. Germline V CDR1 and CDR2: MNHEY, SVGAGI. Germline trimming cut 10 bases from V and 5 bases from J; bases unmatched to any gene: 9.

In its sample, this clone was seen a few times. The CDR3 sequence is CASSSRSSSTDTQYF. The CDR3 region has the DNA TGTGCCAGCAGCTCGCGGTCCTCTAGCACAGATACGCAGTATTTT. The V gene is TRBV7-2, the J gene TRBJ2-3; D not certain. V was shortened by 4 bases and J by 0 bases, with 11 bases between the two germline ends. This CDR3 is 15 amino acids long. From germline, CDR1 is SGHTA and CDR2 FQGNSA.

The chain carries TRBV30 and TRBJ1-4, with 8 bases identical to TRBD1. This CDR3 is built from 12 residues. CDR1 is GTSNPN and CDR2 is SVGIG in the germline V gene (reference sequence). With 4 bases clipped from V and 6 bases from J, the junction kept 1 base outside the gene matches. The CDR3 sequence: CAWTGGYEKLFF. CDR3 DNA: TGTGCCTGGACAGGGGGCTATGAAAAACTGTTTTTT. Looking up the rest from reference TRBV30 and TRBJ1-4 gives the full variable domain: SQTIHQWPATLVQPVGSPLSLECTVEGTSNPNLYWYRQAAGRGLQLLFYSVGIGQISSEVPQNLSASRPQDRQFILSSKKLLLSDSGFYLCAWTGGYEKLFFGSGTQLSVL.

The chain couples TRBV27 to TRBJ1-5; D unclear. Germline CDR1 is MNHEY and CDR2 is SMNVEV (reference sequence). Trimming stripped 6 bases from V and 5 bases from J, with 20 bases between. The CDR3 totals 16 residues. CDR3 protein: CASSSIRLEGHQPQHF. The CDR3 DNA reads as TGTGCCAGCAGCTCAATCAGACTTGAAGGCCATCAGCCCCAGCATTTT.

CDR3 protein: CASSQTHRDRGPGDTEAFF. CDR3 nucleotides: TGCGCCAGCAGCCAAACCCACCGGGACAGGGGACCGGGGGACACTGAAGCTTTCTTT. This chain links TRBV4-1 with TRBJ1-1; the match to TRBD1 covers 10 bases. The J segment lost 3 bases and the V segment lost 2 bases, leaving 15 bases of the junction unmatched. CDR1 MGHRA and CDR2 YSYEKL come from the germline V gene. The CDR3 is made up of 19 amino acids.

J is TRBJ1-5 and V is TRBV29-1; D not certain. CDR3 length equals 14 residues. The germline V gene has CDR1 SQVTM and CDR2 ANQGSEA. The V gene lost 6 bases and the J gene lost 2 bases, with 14 bases spanning the gap. Here the CDR3 reads CSVDSGRGNQPQHF. The CDR3 bases are TGCAGCGTAGACTCCGGGAGGGGCAATCAGCCCCAGCATTTT.

The chain recombines TRBV18 with TRBJ1-1; 7 bases fit TRBD1. Germline trimming cut 4 bases from V and 4 bases from J; bases unmatched to any gene: 9. From germline, CDR1 is KGHSH and CDR2 LQKENI. The CDR3 consists of 15 residues. CDR3 bases: TGTGCCAGCTCACTCAACAGGGGTTCGAGCACTGAAGCTTTCTTT. This translates into CASSLNRGSSTEAFF.

The genes are TRBV3-1 (or the pseudogene TRBV3-2) and TRBJ1-2; D ambiguous. The CDR3 sequence is 15 residues long. Looked up from germline, CDR1 is LGHDT and CDR2 is YNNKEL (reference sequence). The V and J ends lost 4 bases and 2 bases respectively, with 14 bases between them. CDR3 in DNA: TGTGCCAGCAGCCGCGCCCCGGGAGGCAACTATGGCTACACCTTC. This gives the protein CASSRAPGGNYGYTF.

The chain links TRBV7-2 to TRBJ1-2, with a possible D match to TRBD1 (5 bases). The CDR3 runs 11 residues. The V and J ends lost 4 bases and 8 bases respectively, with 8 bases between them. Germline V gene lookup returns CDR1 SGHTA and CDR2 FQGNSA. The CDR3 sequence is CASSSEGGYTF. CDR3 DNA: TGTGCCAGCAGCTCCGAGGGGGGCTACACCTTC.

DNA for the CDR3: TGTGCCAGCAGTGAAGAGGGACAGATGAACACTGAAGCTTTCTTT. Residues: CASSEEGQMNTEAFF. The chain is built from TRBV6-1 and TRBJ1-1; 7 bases line up with TRBD1. V was clipped by 1 base and J by 0 bases; unmatched bases: 2. The CDR3 runs 15 residues. From germline, CDR1 is MNHNS and CDR2 SASEGT.

A remark on this clone: A read error may produce the germline difference seen at one junction end. The V and J genes are TRBV7-7 and TRBJ2-5, with a possible D match to TRBD1 (6 bases). The CDR3 is 16 residues long. From germline, CDR1 is SSHAT and CDR2 FNYEAQ (reference sequence). The CDR3 is CASSFVGAGPAETQYF. In DNA form, the CDR3 reads TGTGCTAGCAGCTTTGTGGGGGCAGGTCCCGCGGAGACCCAGTACTTC.

V and J are TRBV28 and TRBJ2-6; D uncertain. V lost 6 bases, J lost 2 bases, and 2 bases lay in between. Germline CDR1 reads MDHEN; CDR2 reads SYDVKM. There are 12 residues in the CDR3. This chain's CDR3 is CASRTGANVLTF. The CDR3, as DNA: TGTGCCAGCAGGACTGGGGCCAACGTCCTGACTTTC.

This chain connects TRBV6-5 to TRBJ1-2; tentatively, D is TRBD1 (5 bases). Germline CDR1 is MNHEY and CDR2 is SVGAGI. This CDR3 spans 13 amino acids. V dropped 4 bases and J dropped 0 bases, with 6 bases sitting between them. The CDR3 DNA reads as TGTGCCAGCAGTTCGACAGCTAACTATGGCTACACCTTC. Translating gives CASSSTANYGYTF.

The V gene is TRBV6-1, the J gene TRBJ2-7; 10 bases are shared with TRBD1. This CDR3 comprises 19 residues. Germline assignment: CDR1 MNHNS and CDR2 SASEGT. V trimming: 4 bases; J trimming: 1 base; junction bases outside the gene matches: 16. CDR3 region: CASSVWTSGGTGVSYEQYF. CDR3 DNA: TGTGCCAGCAGTGTATGGACGTCGGGCGGGACAGGGGTGTCCTACGAGCAGTACTTC.